This entry lists 17 T cell receptor beta chains sequenced from one sample in a study of cytomegalovirus exposure and HLA in healthy donors. Use of 60 Vbeta and 13 Jbeta primers characterized the PCR. Assay: immunoSEQ multiplex PCR; the TCRdb copy retains only in-frame clones and omits some. The sample contains about 200,000 clones, roughly 73% of which appear only once. Sequencing was done on a sample of PBMCs. Every receptor here comes from a woman younger than 45 in good health and CMV-seronegative.

This clone was detected only a few times. The chain recombines TRBV6-5 with TRBJ2-3; 7 bases are shared with TRBD2. Germline V CDR1 and CDR2: MNHEY, SVGAGI. V gave up 0 bases and J gave up 4 bases; unmatched junction bases: 7. CDR3 length: 16 amino acids. In DNA form, the CDR3 reads TGTGCCAGCAGTTACTCGAGGCGGGGGTGGGCAGATACGCAGTATTTT. It translates to CASSYSRRGWADTQYF.

This rearrangement joins TRBV7-2 to TRBJ2-7, with D possibly TRBD2 on 6 matching bases. Germline loops: CDR1 SGHTA, CDR2 FQGNSA. The length of the CDR3 is 16 residues. Trimming removed 5 bases at V and 4 bases at J, with 21 bases between. CDR3 loop: CASSPTDYQSEYEQYF. CDR3 coding DNA: TGTGCCAGCAGCCCCACGGACTACCAATCCGAATACGAGCAGTACTTC.

The chain carries TRBV30 and TRBJ1-1; TRBD1 is a possible D gene (6 bases). Germline values: CDR1 GTSNPN, CDR2 SVGIG (reference sequence). Trimming removed 2 bases from V and 4 bases from J, with 11 bases in between. The CDR3 loop spans 13 amino acids. The CDR3 DNA follows: TGTGCCTGGAGTCTAGGGGGGGCCACTGAAGCTTTCTTT. As protein: CAWSLGGATEAFF.

V usage is TRBV29-1 and J usage is TRBJ2-7, with D perhaps matching TRBD1 (6 bases). Trimming took off 6 bases at V and 2 bases at J, with 14 bases between the two ends. CDR1 SQVTM and CDR2 ANQGSEA come from the germline V gene. CDR3 length equals 13 residues. CDR3 nucleotide sequence: TGCAGCGTCCTCCGGGACACGCCCTACGAGCAGTACTTC. The encoded protein is CSVLRDTPYEQYF.

The chain couples TRBV5-1 to TRBJ1-1; possibly TRBD1 for D (6 bases). Germline lookup yields CDR1 SGHRS and CDR2 YFSETQ. Trimming pared 3 bases from V and 4 bases from J, leaving 28 bases between. The CDR3 length is 19 residues. CDR3 DNA sequence: TGCGCCAGCAGCTGGGGGATGGGGGCTGGGAGAGGAAAGGGCACTGAAGCTTTCTTT. Encoded protein: CASSWGMGAGRGKGTEAFF.

This clone was counted between two and nine times. J is TRBJ1-3 and V is TRBV2, with D unresolved. The CDR3 runs to 17 residues. CDR1 is SNHLY and CDR2 is FYNNEI in the germline V gene. Trimming cost V 4 bases and J 0 bases, with 16 bases left between them. CDR3 loop: CASSGPGPDYSGNTIYF. CDR3 bases: TGTGCCAGCAGTGGGCCGGGTCCTGACTACTCTGGAAACACCATATATTTT. Looking up the rest from reference TRBV2 and TRBJ1-3 gives the full variable domain: EPEVTQTPSHQVTQMGQEVILRCVPISNHLYFYWYRQILGQKVEFLVSFYNNEISEKSEIFDDQFSVERPDGSNFTLKIRSTKLEDSAMYFCASSGPGPDYSGNTIYFGEGSWLTVV.

This clone came up a few times. The chain has TRBV7-2 and TRBJ1-2; D possibly corresponds to TRBD1 (6 bases). Trimming removed 3 bases from V and 4 bases from J, with 15 bases in between. The CDR3 contains 15 residues. Germline CDR1 reads SGHTA; CDR2 reads FQGNSA. Here the CDR3 reads CASSFEGQTLYGYTF. The CDR3 region has the DNA TGTGCCAGCAGCTTCGAAGGACAGACCCTCTATGGCTACACCTTC. Full variable domain (outside the CDR3, taken from reference TRBV7-2 and TRBJ1-2): GAGVSQSPSNKVTEKGKDVELRCDPISGHTALYWYRQSLGQGLEFLIYFQGNSAPDKSGLPSDRFSAERTGGSVSTLTIQRTQQEDSAVYLCASSFEGQTLYGYTFGSGTRLTVV.

The CDR3 DNA is TGTGCCAGCAGTTCTTGGACTAGCGGGAGGGGGGAGACCCAGTACTTC. Encoded protein: CASSSWTSGRGETQYF. This chain uses TRBV28 with TRBJ2-5; 15 bases match TRBD2. Germline values: CDR1 MDHEN, CDR2 SYDVKM. CDR3 length: 16 residues. V lost 4 bases and J lost 5; bases outside the gene matches: 5.

The chain combines TRBV15 with TRBJ1-2; D gene ambiguous. The CDR3 spans 12 residues. Trimming removed 0 bases at V and 7 bases at J, with 6 bases between. The V gene's germline CDR1 is LNHNV and CDR2 YYDKDF (reference sequence). The CDR3 DNA follows: TGTGCCACCAGCAGAGACGGGGTTGGCTACACCTTC. Protein: CATSRDGVGYTF.

This clone was counted between two and nine times. J is TRBJ1-4 and V is TRBV12-5, with 7 bases matching TRBD1. Germline V gene lookup returns CDR1 LGHNT and CDR2 FRNRAP. The V and J ends lost 6 bases and 5 bases, in that order; junction bases with no gene match: 6. The CDR3 extends over 14 amino acids. In DNA form, the CDR3 reads TGTGCTAGTGGCAAGGGACAGATAAATGAAAAACTGTTTTTT. It specifies CASGKGQINEKLFF. Complete variable domain (other parts from reference TRBV12-5 and TRBJ1-4): DARVTQTPRHKVTEMGQEVTMRCQPILGHNTVFWYRQTMMQGLELLAYFRNRAPLDDSGMPKDRFSAEMPDATLATLKIQPSEPRDSAVYFCASGKGQINEKLFFGSGTQLSVL.

The rearrangement links TRBV25-1 to TRBJ1-5, with D perhaps TRBD1 (5 bases). V lost 1 base and J lost 0, with 10 bases in between. Germline V CDR1 and CDR2: MGHDK, SYGVNS. The CDR3 extends over 16 amino acids. The CDR3 DNA sequence: TGTGCCAGCAGTGAATCGACAGAGTATAGCAATCAGCCCCAGCATTTT. Translating it yields CASSESTEYSNQPQHF.

The genes are TRBV10-3 and TRBJ2-1; TRBD2 aligns across 9 bases. Germline V gene lookup returns CDR1 ENHRY and CDR2 SYGVKD. Unmatched junction bases numbered 4, after V lost 3 bases and J lost 1 base. This CDR3 is built from 16 residues. The CDR3 region is CAISEGLAGSYNEQFF. The CDR3 DNA follows: TGTGCCATCAGTGAAGGCCTAGCGGGATCCTACAATGAGCAGTTCTTC.

The chain uses TRBV7-2 and TRBJ1-2, with D unresolved. Germline V gene sequence: CDR1 SGHTA, CDR2 FQGNSA. The CDR3 length is 13 residues. V was cut by 7 bases and J by 3 bases, with 12 bases left in between. The CDR3: CASTLGWYYGYTF. The CDR3 bases are TGTGCCAGCACTCTAGGCTGGTACTATGGCTACACCTTC.

This clone was seen a handful of times. The chain combines TRBV6-1 with TRBJ1-1; TRBD1 might be the D (5 bases). The ends were cut back, 5 bases at V and 0 bases at J, with 7 bases in the middle. The CDR3 is 13 amino acids. Germline V gives CDR1 MNHNS, CDR2 SASEGT. The CDR3 spells CASSRTLNTEAFF. CDR3 nucleotide sequence: TGTGCCAGCAGTAGGACATTGAACACTGAAGCTTTCTTT.

This clone was found a few times. The V and J genes are TRBV7-8 and TRBJ1-6; D might be TRBD1 (6 bases). V dropped 7 bases and J dropped 7 bases, with 20 bases sitting between them. Germline V gene lookup returns CDR1 SGHVS and CDR2 FQNEAQ. The CDR3 loop spans 16 amino acids. The CDR3 region is CASTQVRGRGNSPLHF. In nucleotides, the CDR3 is TGTGCCAGCACCCAAGTCCGGGGCAGGGGAAATTCACCCCTCCACTTT.

This chain links TRBV5-1 with TRBJ1-4; D is uncertain. The V and J ends lost 2 bases and 6 bases respectively, with 14 bases between them. The CDR3 sequence is 15 residues long. Germline CDR1 SGHRS, CDR2 YFSETQ. In nucleotides, the CDR3 is TGCGCCAGCAGCTTCGGAGGGAGTGGGGATGAAAAACTGTTTTTT. Its translation: CASSFGGSGDEKLFF.

V is TRBV5-1 and J is TRBJ1-3, with D unclear. Germline V gene sequence: CDR1 SGHRS, CDR2 YFSETQ. The CDR3 has 16 residues. V lost 4 bases and J lost 2, with 16 bases in between. CDR3 loop: CASSPDTTSTGNTIYF. DNA of the CDR3: TGCGCCAGCAGCCCCGACACGACCAGTACTGGAAACACCATATATTTT.